This T cell receptor beta chain is drawn from a study of blood T cell repertoires in COVID-19. Study overall: T cells, B-cell-depleted T cells, or PBMCs provided the cDNA or gDNA that served as material.

The authors' processing: Amplification of reference gene primers provided the estimated nucleated cell counts. The method was immunoSEQ multiplex PCR; TCRdb's version includes in-frame clones alone and lacks a portion of them. That table supplies the V and J calls and clone size; D and trimming were determined from the DNA. This table has around 130,000 clones, approximately 85% appearing once. Germline values: CDR1 MGHDK, CDR2 SYGVNS. J lost 0 bases, V lost 1 base, and 3 bases had no gene match. The CDR3 contains 15 residues. This clone showed up many times. Material: peripheral blood. The clonotype originates from a middle-aged man with acute or convalescent COVID-19. The rearrangement joins TRBV25-1 to TRBJ2-7, with 7 bases lining up with TRBD2. CDR3: CASSEFGGSSYEQYF. Written as DNA, the CDR3 is TGTGCCAGCAGTGAATTCGGCGGGAGCTCCTACGAGCAGTACTTC.